Below are 26 T cell receptor beta chains sequenced from a single sample in a study of T cells in localized non-small cell lung cancer. Method: immunoSEQ multiplex PCR; TCRdb's copy keeps in-frame clones and lacks some. The sample shows 15,000 to 20,000 clones, roughly four fifths of them seen only once. This specimen consisted of peripheral blood, obtained before any cancer treatment. These receptors came from a male donor aged 60 or over with stage I lung adenocarcinoma.

This chain uses TRBV5-1 with TRBJ2-6; D may correspond to TRBD1 or TRBD2 (6 bases each). Trimming took off 1 base at V and 4 bases at J, with 18 bases between the two ends. This CDR3 is built from 18 residues. Germline-derived CDR1 and CDR2 are SGHRS and YFSETQ. Here the CDR3 reads CASSLRSYREAGANVLTF. Written as DNA, the CDR3 is TGCGCCAGCAGCTTGAGGTCTTACAGGGAGGCCGGGGCCAACGTCCTGACTTTC.

The chain uses TRBV18 and TRBJ2-7, with D perhaps TRBD2 (6 bases). Between the trimmed V and J ends, which lost 3 bases and 0 bases, there was a span of 6 bases. There are 13 residues in the CDR3. Germline assignment: CDR1 KGHSH and CDR2 LQKENI. The DNA of the CDR3 is TGTGCCAGCTCACCCGGGAGCTCCTACGAGCAGTACTTC. Translation gives CASSPGSSYEQYF.

This clone has only a few counts. The chain employs TRBV6-5 and TRBJ2-7; D ambiguous. The CDR3 runs 11 residues. The germline gives CDR1 MNHEY, CDR2 SVGAGI. V was clipped by 1 base and J by 10 bases, with 8 bases between them. CDR3 sequence (DNA): TGTGCCAGCAGTTACTGGCCTGGACAGTACTTC. It translates to CASSYWPGQYF.

V gene TRBV19 combines with J gene TRBJ2-1, with TRBD1 identical over 8 bases. Germline loops: CDR1 LNHDA, CDR2 SQIVND (reference sequence). This CDR3 is built from 15 residues. J lost 2 bases, V lost 3 bases, and 3 bases had no gene match. The CDR3 spells CASSISGGAYNEQFF. DNA of the CDR3: TGTGCCAGTAGTATCTCAGGGGGCGCCTACAATGAGCAGTTCTTC.

V usage is TRBV5-1 and J usage is TRBJ2-5, with D unclear. CDR1 and CDR2 from the germline V gene are SGHRS and YFSETQ. The CDR3 sequence is 11 residues long. V lost 1 base and J 4 bases, leaving 2 bases between the germline ends. CDR3 DNA: TGCGCCAGCAGCTTGAGAGAGACCCAGTACTTC. Translation gives CASSLRETQYF.

This chain uses TRBV7-9 with TRBJ1-2; a possible D gene is TRBD1 (5 bases). The V gene's germline CDR1 is SEHNR and CDR2 FQNEAQ (reference sequence). The CDR3 spans 13 residues. Trimming cost V 1 base and J 8 bases, with 11 bases left between them. CDR3 bases: TGTGCCAGCAGCTTAGTGGGGGAGGACGGCTACACCTTC. Amino acid sequence: CASSLVGEDGYTF.

The gene calls are TRBV6-5 and TRBJ1-1; D gene uncertain. The germline V and J ends were trimmed by 6 bases and 4 bases, with 15 bases remaining between them. The CDR3 length is 14 residues. Germline values: CDR1 MNHEY, CDR2 SVGAGI. The CDR3 bases are TGTGCCAGCAGCAGCTTTAGTTCTAGCACTGAAGCTTTCTTT. Protein product: CASSSFSSSTEAFF.

The chain uses TRBV10-3 and TRBJ2-7; D call uncertain. This CDR3 contains 13 residues. Trimming shortened V by 10 bases and J by 1 base, and 14 bases separated the two germline ends. Germline values: CDR1 ENHRY, CDR2 SYGVKD. This chain's CDR3 is CATLALGSYEQYF. CDR3 bases: TGTGCCACCTTAGCATTGGGGTCCTACGAGCAGTACTTC.

This clone is judged medium-sized. The chain joins TRBV7-9 to TRBJ2-7, with no clear D. V was shortened by 5 bases and J by 2 bases, with 4 bases between the two germline ends. The CDR3 runs 11 residues. Germline V CDR1 and CDR2: SEHNR, FQNEAQ (reference sequence). CDR3 bases: TGTGCCAGCAGCCACACCTACGAGCAGTACTTC. Translation gives CASSHTYEQYF.

The rearrangement links TRBV7-2 to TRBJ2-7; 8 positions match TRBD2. CDR3 length: 17 residues. Germline assignment: CDR1 SGHTA and CDR2 FQGNSA. J was trimmed by 2 bases and V by 1 base; bases with no gene match: 10. CDR3 nucleotide sequence: TGTGCCAGCAGCTTAGGCCCCGGGACTAGGGACCCCTACGAGCAGTACTTC. Translation: CASSLGPGTRDPYEQYF.

This clone was picked up a small number of times. The V gene is TRBV28, the J gene TRBJ2-1; TRBD2 aligns across 8 bases. The CDR3 consists of 14 residues. The V gene's germline CDR1 is MDHEN and CDR2 SYDVKM. V lost 7 bases and J lost 3; bases outside the gene matches: 5. CDR3: CASITSGLYNEQFF. The CDR3 region has the DNA TGTGCCAGCATTACTAGCGGCCTCTACAATGAGCAGTTCTTC.

This chain connects TRBV18 to TRBJ2-2; 7 nucleotides align to TRBD2. Germline trimming cut 5 bases from V and 9 bases from J; bases unmatched to any gene: 9. From germline, CDR1 is KGHSH and CDR2 LQKENI. This CDR3 spans 14 amino acids. The chain's CDR3 is CASSSGAVARELFF. The DNA for the CDR3 is TGTGCCAGCTCAAGCGGGGCTGTAGCCAGGGAGCTGTTTTTT.

V usage is TRBV2 and J usage is TRBJ2-7, with TRBD2 matching over 13 bases. CDR1 is SNHLY, CDR2 FYNNEI, per germline. With 6 bases clipped from V and 3 bases from J, the junction kept 8 bases outside the gene matches. The CDR3 contains 16 residues. CDR3 sequence: CASSSTSGRFIYEQYF. Here the CDR3 DNA reads TGTGCCAGCAGCTCGACTAGCGGGAGGTTTATCTACGAGCAGTACTTC.

The J gene is TRBJ1-2, the V gene TRBV5-1; a weak D match, TRBD1 (5 bases). The germline V and J ends were trimmed by 0 bases and 6 bases, with 15 bases remaining between them. Germline V gene data show CDR1 as SGHRS and CDR2 as YFSETQ. CDR3 size: 15 residues. CDR3 sequence: CASSLDVPGRHGYTF. The CDR3 DNA follows: TGCGCCAGCAGCTTGGATGTTCCAGGGCGACATGGCTACACCTTC.

The rearrangement uses TRBV19 and TRBJ1-2; TRBD1 matches 8 bases. Germline-derived CDR1 and CDR2 are LNHDA and SQIVND (reference sequence). Trimming took 5 bases from V and 7 from J; bases not matched to a gene: 9. This CDR3 contains 14 residues. The CDR3 DNA is TGTGCCAGTAGTGCAAATCAGGGGGCTGGTGGCTACACCTTC. Translation gives CASSANQGAGGYTF.

The chain joins TRBV28 to TRBJ2-3; 9 positions match TRBD2. Germline trimming cut 0 bases from V and 3 bases from J; bases unmatched to any gene: 4. CDR3 length: 16 amino acids. Per the germline V gene, CDR1 is MDHEN and CDR2 is SYDVKM. The CDR3 DNA sequence: TGTGCCAGCAGTTTATGGCGGGAGGGCCTGACAGATACGCAGTATTTT. It codes for CASSLWREGLTDTQYF.

The gene calls are TRBV6-1 and TRBJ2-7; the D is unclear. In germline, CDR1 is MNHNS, CDR2 SASEGT. Trimming stripped 3 bases from V and 1 base from J, with 7 bases between. The CDR3 loop spans 13 amino acids. The CDR3 protein is CASSDQVSYEQYF. The CDR3 DNA reads as TGTGCCAGCAGTGACCAGGTATCCTACGAGCAGTACTTC.

The chain recombines TRBV21-1 with TRBJ1-2. TRBV21-1 is a documented pseudogene. The CDR3 totals 14 residues. CDR3 bases: TGTGCCAGCCGCTTCCGGGAGGAGTACTATGGCTACACCTTC. Translating gives CASRFREEYYGYTF.

The chain is built from TRBV6-6 and TRBJ1-3; possible D gene TRBD1, 6 bases. Per germline, CDR1 MNHNY and CDR2 SVGAGI (reference sequence). CDR3 size: 14 residues. V lost 9 bases to trimming and J lost 4 bases, with 16 bases between them. The CDR3 loop is CASRDGGQGNTIYF. Here the CDR3 DNA reads TGTGCCAGTCGAGACGGGGGCCAAGGAAACACCATATATTTT.

V and J are TRBV7-9 and TRBJ2-1; 12 nucleotides agree with TRBD1. The V gene's germline CDR1 is SEHNR and CDR2 FQNEAQ (reference sequence). There are 14 residues in the CDR3. The junction had 11 bases not matched to a gene; V was cut back by 8 bases and J by 12 bases. For the CDR3, the DNA is TGTGCCAGCGCAGTCCGAAGGGACAGGGGGCCGCAGTTCTTC. It encodes CASAVRRDRGPQFF.

This chain connects TRBV19 to TRBJ1-2; 9 nucleotides line up with TRBD1. The CDR3 sequence is 16 residues long. V gave up 3 bases and J gave up 5 bases; unmatched junction bases: 10. Germline CDR1 LNHDA, CDR2 SQIVND (reference sequence). CDR3 region: CASSIGGDRAWYGYTF. The DNA of the CDR3 is TGTGCCAGTAGTATCGGCGGGGACAGGGCGTGGTATGGCTACACCTTC.

This chain links TRBV28 with TRBJ2-7; D perhaps matches TRBD1 (6 bases). The germline CDR1 and CDR2 sequences are MDHEN and SYDVKM. CDR3 length: 14 residues. V was pared by 8 bases and J by 3 bases, with 17 bases between. The DNA for the CDR3 is TGTGCCAGCGTTGGGCCAGGGGTAATCTACGAGCAGTACTTC. It is translated as CASVGPGVIYEQYF.

The chain joins TRBV5-1 to TRBJ2-7; 8 positions match TRBD2. This CDR3 has 15 residues. CDR1 is SGHRS, CDR2 YFSETQ, per germline. V gave up 0 bases and J gave up 3 bases; unmatched junction bases: 5. The CDR3 nucleotides are TGCGCCAGCAGCTTGGTAGGTCTAGCGGGCTACGAGCAGTACTTC. Its translation: CASSLVGLAGYEQYF.

Points on this clone: The junction departs from germline at one end; a sequencing error may be responsible. This chain uses TRBV6-1 with TRBJ1-4, with 9 bases aligning to TRBD1. Germline CDR1 is MNHNS and CDR2 is SASEGT. CDR3 size: 16 residues. CDR3 bases: TGTGCCAGCAGAGAAGGCCGGGACAGGGACAATGAAAAACTGTTTTTT. This sequence encodes CASREGRDRDNEKLFF.

The CDR3 spells CASSRGHFETQYF. The CDR3 DNA reads TGTGCCAGCAGTCGAGGGCATTTCGAGACCCAGTACTTC. The chain carries TRBV6-5 and TRBJ2-5, with TRBD2 as a possible D gene (5 bases). Germline V lookup: CDR1 MNHEY, CDR2 SVGAGI. Trimming left V 5 bases short and J 5 bases short, with 12 bases between. This CDR3 has 13 amino acids.

The chain joins TRBV19 to TRBJ1-1; weak D call: TRBD1 (5 bases). Per germline, CDR1 LNHDA and CDR2 SQIVND (reference sequence). The CDR3 has 15 amino acids. Trimming pared 2 bases from V and 7 bases from J, leaving 17 bases between. The CDR3 reads CASSITPGTGGEAFF. As DNA, the CDR3 is TGTGCCAGTAGTATAACCCCAGGGACTGGGGGTGAAGCTTTCTTT.